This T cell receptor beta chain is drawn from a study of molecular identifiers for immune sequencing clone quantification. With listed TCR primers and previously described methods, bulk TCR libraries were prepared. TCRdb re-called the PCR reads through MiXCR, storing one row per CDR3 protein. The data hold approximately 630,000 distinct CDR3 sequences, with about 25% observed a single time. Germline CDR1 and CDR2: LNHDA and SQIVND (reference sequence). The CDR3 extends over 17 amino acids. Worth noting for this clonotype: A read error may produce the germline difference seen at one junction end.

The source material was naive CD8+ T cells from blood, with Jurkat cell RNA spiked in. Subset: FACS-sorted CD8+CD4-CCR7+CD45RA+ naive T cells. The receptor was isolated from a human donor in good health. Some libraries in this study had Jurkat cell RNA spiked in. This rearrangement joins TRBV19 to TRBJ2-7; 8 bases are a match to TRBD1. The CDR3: CASSTGQGVALAYEQSF. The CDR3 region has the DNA TGTGCCAGTAGTACCGGACAGGGAGTAGCCCTCGCCTACGAGCAGTCCTTC.